Below, 28 T cell receptor beta chains from the same sample are listed, as sequenced in a study of T cell changes during pregnancy in multiple sclerosis. Measured with immunoSEQ multiplex PCR; TCRdb has only the in-frame clones, and not every one. Of about 38,000 clones listed, 90% to 95% are singletons. The specimen was CD8+ T cells from peripheral blood mononuclear cells, collected in the third trimester of pregnancy. The receptors stem from a female donor with multiple sclerosis, enrolled in a pregnancy study.

The chain combines TRBV27 with TRBJ1-1; 7 nucleotides line up with TRBD1. The germline gives CDR1 MNHEY, CDR2 SMNVEV (reference sequence). V dropped 5 bases and J dropped 8; count of bases not matched to a gene: 11. CDR3 length equals 14 residues. In DNA form, the CDR3 reads TGTGCCAGCAGTCTAAATCGACAGGGATGGGAAGCTTTCTTT. This encodes CASSLNRQGWEAFF.

This chain links TRBV29-1 with TRBJ2-5; 12 bases match TRBD2. Unmatched junction bases numbered 8, after V lost 8 bases and J lost 1 base. The CDR3 runs to 15 residues. Germline V gene sequence: CDR1 SQVTM, CDR2 ANQGSEA. CDR3 sequence: CSLIGLAGFQETQYF. The CDR3 DNA reads TGCAGCCTAATCGGACTAGCGGGGTTCCAAGAGACCCAGTACTTC. The full variable domain, completed using reference TRBV29-1 and TRBJ2-5, is SAVISQKPSRDICQRGTSLTIQCQVDSQVTMMFWYRQQPGQSLTLIATANQGSEATYESGFVIDKFPISRPNLTFSTLTVSNMSPEDSSIYLCSLIGLAGFQETQYFGPGTRLLVL.

This chain links TRBV11-1 with TRBJ1-1, with a weak D call TRBD1 (6 bases). The CDR3 is made up of 12 amino acids. V lost 1 base and J 11 bases, leaving 11 bases between the germline ends. Germline V CDR1 and CDR2: SGHAT, FQDESV (reference sequence). The CDR3 DNA reads as TGTGCCAGCAGCTTAGTAGGGGGTAACGCTTTCTTT. It translates to CASSLVGGNAFF.

The chain recombines TRBV11-2 with TRBJ2-3, with a weak D call TRBD1 (5 bases). Germline values: CDR1 SGHAT, CDR2 FQNNGV. V was shortened by 4 bases and J by 2 bases, with 7 bases between the two germline ends. The CDR3 extends over 13 amino acids. CDR3 in DNA: TGTGCCAGCAGCTCACAGGCCACAGATACGCAGTATTTT. Translating it yields CASSSQATDTQYF.

CDR3 sequence reads: CASSLFGGPTTYEQYF. The CDR3 nucleotides are TGTGCCAGCAGCTTATTTGGCGGCCCCACCACCTACGAGCAGTACTTC. This chain joins TRBV7-8 and TRBJ2-7; D is undetermined. With 2 bases removed from V and 2 bases from J, the gap between germline ends came to 16 bases. This CDR3 region has 16 residues. Looked up from germline, CDR1 is SGHVS and CDR2 is FQNEAQ.

The V and J genes are TRBV5-6 and TRBJ1-1; D ambiguous. This CDR3 comprises 12 residues. V was clipped by 5 bases and J by 1 base, with 6 bases between them. Germline CDR1 is SGHDT and CDR2 is YYEEEE. The CDR3, as DNA: TGTGCCAGCAGTGGCGGGAACACTGAAGCTTTCTTT. Translated: CASSGGNTEAFF.

CDR3 sequence: CASSEAAYNSPLHF. CDR3 nucleotides: TGTGCCAGCAGTGAAGCGGCTTACAATTCACCCCTCCACTTT. The genes are TRBV6-4 and TRBJ1-6; unclear D gene. Germline values: CDR1 MRHNA, CDR2 SNTAGT. V gave up 3 bases and J gave up 7 bases, with 10 bases separating them. CDR3 length: 14 residues.

The chain employs TRBV27 and TRBJ1-6, with D perhaps TRBD1 (5 bases). V was cut by 5 bases and J by 8 bases, with 16 bases left in between. This CDR3 region has 15 residues. Germline CDR1 is MNHEY and CDR2 is SMNVEV (reference sequence). This CDR3 is CASSPHRLSHSPLHF. The DNA for the CDR3 is TGTGCCAGCAGTCCCCACAGGTTATCCCATTCACCCCTCCACTTT.

The rearrangement joins TRBV5-5 to TRBJ1-6; 7 bases are a match to TRBD1. This CDR3 spans 15 amino acids. V shed 4 bases, J shed 4 bases, and the junction held 5 bases outside the gene matches. Germline V gene data show CDR1 as SGHKS and CDR2 as YYEKEE (reference sequence). The CDR3, as DNA: TGTGCCAGCAGCCGCGGGACAGATTATAATTCACCCCTCCACTTT. Its protein is CASSRGTDYNSPLHF.

The V call is TRBV27, the J call TRBJ1-1; no firm D call. The germline V and J ends were trimmed by 5 bases and 5 bases, with 12 bases remaining between them. In germline, CDR1 is MNHEY, CDR2 SMNVEV (reference sequence). This CDR3 spans 13 amino acids. The CDR3 sequence: CASSTTAGTEAFF. The CDR3 DNA reads TGTGCCAGCAGTACGACGGCGGGGACTGAAGCTTTCTTT.

This clone was observed a single time. The CDR3 nucleotides are TGTGCCAGCAGCCCGACAGATCCCGGGGAGCTGTTTTTT. Its translation: CASSPTDPGELFF. The chain uses TRBV9 and TRBJ2-2; possibly TRBD1 for D (5 bases). Deletions cut 4 bases from V and 6 bases from J, with 10 bases between. This CDR3 is built from 13 residues. CDR1 and CDR2 from the germline V gene are SGDLS and YYNGEE.

The rearrangement uses TRBV9 and TRBJ2-3; the match to TRBD2 covers 16 bases. The J segment lost 4 bases and the V segment lost 3 bases, leaving 8 bases of the junction unmatched. The germline CDR1 and CDR2 sequences are SGDLS and YYNGEE. The CDR3 is made up of 18 amino acids. CDR3 sequence reads: CASSETGTSGGASDTQYF. As DNA, the CDR3 is TGTGCCAGCAGCGAGACCGGGACTAGCGGGGGGGCGTCAGATACGCAGTATTTT.

The J gene is TRBJ1-1, the V gene TRBV4-1; 7 bases align to TRBD1. This CDR3 has 14 residues. Per germline, CDR1 MGHRA and CDR2 YSYEKL. The ends lost 2 bases at V and 5 bases at J; junction bases unmatched: 5. The CDR3 spells CASSQPTGRTEAFF. The CDR3, as DNA: TGCGCCAGCAGCCAACCGACAGGGCGGACTGAAGCTTTCTTT.

The chain joins TRBV5-4 to TRBJ1-2, with TRBD1 matching 8 bases. With V trimmed by 2 bases and J by 8 bases, 5 bases remained unmatched. CDR1 is SGHNT and CDR2 is YYREEE in the germline V gene (reference sequence). CDR3 length equals 13 residues. The CDR3 nucleotides are TGTGCCAGCAGCTTTACAGGGGGTAGCGGCTACACCTTC. It is translated as CASSFTGGSGYTF.

The chain combines TRBV28 with TRBJ2-7; 8 nucleotides line up with TRBD2. CDR1 and CDR2 from the germline V gene are MDHEN and SYDVKM. V gave up 1 base and J gave up 0 bases; unmatched junction bases: 11. The CDR3 is made up of 18 amino acids. The CDR3 sequence is CASSLSRGVKGSSYEQYF. CDR3 DNA: TGTGCCAGCAGTTTATCGCGGGGGGTGAAGGGGAGCTCCTACGAGCAGTACTTC.

Points on this clone: Its ends do not fully match the called genes, so a read error is possible. V and J are TRBV11-1 and TRBJ2-1, with D perhaps matching TRBD2 (5 bases). CDR1 and CDR2 from the germline V gene are SGHAT and FQDESV (reference sequence). This CDR3 has 13 residues. As DNA, the CDR3 is TGTGCCAGCAGCTCGGACTCCGACAATGAGCAGTTCTTC. Its translation: CASSSDSDNEQFF. The full variable domain, in which reference TRBV11-1 and TRBJ2-1 provide the parts outside the CDR3, is EAEVAQSPRYKITEKSQAVAFWCDPISGHATLYWYRQILGQGPELLVQFQDESVVDDSQLPKDRFSAERLKGVDSTLKIQPAELGDSAMYLCASSSDSDNEQFFGPGTRLTVL.

The chain recombines TRBV4-1 with TRBJ2-7; TRBD1 aligns across 7 bases. The CDR3 is 15 residues long. The germline V gene has CDR1 MGHRA and CDR2 YSYEKL. Trimming at V came to 5 bases and at J to 3 bases, leaving 10 bases not matched to a gene. As DNA, the CDR3 is TGCGCCAGCAGCTCAATGGGACAGACGCACTACGAGCAGTACTTC. Its translation is CASSSMGQTHYEQYF.

This clone occurred a few times. The chain employs TRBV6-5 and TRBJ2-7; no clear D gene. The germline gives CDR1 MNHEY, CDR2 SVGAGI. The CDR3 is 13 residues long. Trimming removed 3 bases at V and 5 bases at J, with 11 bases between. DNA of the CDR3: TGTGCCAGCAGTTATTCCCTTGGGCACGAGCAGTACTTC. It encodes CASSYSLGHEQYF.

The V gene is TRBV2, the J gene TRBJ2-7; weak D call: TRBD2 (6 bases). V was cut by 9 bases and J by 6 bases, with 18 bases left in between. Germline CDR1 is SNHLY and CDR2 is FYNNEI. The CDR3 runs 13 residues. This CDR3 is CARRPATSSEQYF. The CDR3, as DNA: TGTGCCAGACGCCCTGCTACTAGCTCCGAGCAGTACTTC.

This sequence joins TRBV27 and TRBJ2-3; D not certain. The V end was cut by 5 bases, the J end by 6 bases, with 9 bases between. Germline lookup yields CDR1 MNHEY and CDR2 SMNVEV (reference sequence). This CDR3 is 12 amino acids long. CDR3 nucleotides: TGTGCCAGCAGTCCCACTCCGGATACGCAGTATTTT. Translation: CASSPTPDTQYF.

The CDR3 nucleotides read TGCGCCAGCAGCCAAGATGGACAAGGGATACTAAGTGGCTACACCTTC. This gives the protein CASSQDGQGILSGYTF. V is TRBV4-1 and J is TRBJ1-2, with D tentatively TRBD1 (5 bases). CDR1 and CDR2 (germline): MGHRA, YSYEKL. Between the trimmed V and J ends, which lost 0 bases and 7 bases, there was a span of 18 bases. The CDR3 covers 16 residues.

This clone was observed a single time. The chain couples TRBV6-5 to TRBJ2-3; TRBD1 aligns across 12 bases. The CDR3 loop spans 16 amino acids. The J segment lost 5 bases and the V segment lost 0 bases, leaving 3 bases of the junction unmatched. The germline V gene encodes CDR1 MNHEY and CDR2 SVGAGI. This chain's CDR3 is CASSYSRDRGRDTQYF. For the CDR3, the DNA is TGTGCCAGCAGTTACTCCCGGGACAGGGGGCGAGATACGCAGTATTTT.

The chain is built from TRBV29-1 and TRBJ2-7, with a tentative D call TRBD1 (5 bases). Germline assignment: CDR1 SQVTM and CDR2 ANQGSEA. V lost 7 bases, J lost 2 bases, and 15 bases lay in between. The CDR3 loop spans 13 amino acids. DNA for the CDR3: TGCAGCGGCCGATCGACAGAGACCTACGAGCAGTACTTC. Amino acid sequence: CSGRSTETYEQYF.

This rearrangement joins TRBV5-4 to TRBJ2-1; TRBD2 aligns across 10 bases. The germline V gene encodes CDR1 SGHNT and CDR2 YYREEE (reference sequence). The CDR3 length is 19 residues. V lost 1 base, J lost 5 bases, and 15 bases stayed unmatched. Here the CDR3 reads CASSLRSSGGAFFDNEQFF. The DNA for the CDR3 is TGTGCCAGCAGCTTGAGGTCCAGCGGGGGGGCCTTTTTTGACAATGAGCAGTTCTTC.

This clone has just one count. This chain connects TRBV29-1 to TRBJ1-3, with unresolved D. This CDR3 comprises 16 residues. CDR1 and CDR2 (germline): SQVTM, ANQGSEA. V was pared by 4 bases and J by 4 bases, with 20 bases between. CDR3 amino acids: CSVVPEAHLQGNTIYF. CDR3 sequence (DNA): TGCAGCGTTGTCCCCGAGGCACACCTCCAAGGAAACACCATATATTTT.

This clone was found a few times. This chain links TRBV6-1 with TRBJ2-1; TRBD2 matches 7 bases. The CDR3 extends over 13 amino acids. Germline CDR1 reads MNHNS; CDR2 reads SASEGT. Trimming took 4 bases from V and 3 from J; bases not matched to a gene: 0. The CDR3 sequence: CASSGTSYNEQFF. The CDR3 DNA reads as TGTGCCAGCAGTGGGACTAGCTACAATGAGCAGTTCTTC.

The chain carries TRBV6-6 and TRBJ1-5, with 11 positions matching TRBD1. This CDR3 spans 15 amino acids. Germline CDR1 is MNHNY and CDR2 is SVGAGI (reference sequence). The V segment lost 2 bases and the J segment 6 bases; nucleotides outside the gene matches: 3. CDR3: CASSYEGTGGQPQHF. DNA for the CDR3: TGTGCCAGCAGTTACGAGGGGACAGGGGGTCAGCCCCAGCATTTT.

The chain carries TRBV25-1 and TRBJ1-5; TRBD1 might be the D (5 bases). CDR3 size: 15 residues. From germline, CDR1 is MGHDK and CDR2 SYGVNS. V gave up 3 bases and J gave up 4 bases, with 13 bases separating them. CDR3: CASSDGPTANQPQHF. CDR3 DNA: TGTGCCAGCAGTGACGGTCCGACAGCTAATCAGCCCCAGCATTTT.